This TCR beta chain was sequenced for a study of shared T cell receptors in the human thymus (dated by TCRdb to the early 2020s). Background for the entire study: The study examined how self-reactive, shared T-cell receptor alpha chains are generated in the human thymus.

Including the terminal cysteine and phenylalanine, the CDR3 comprises 19 residues. CDR3 DNA is the only sequence kept; it has 57 bases, read in frame from the first base. Relative to germline, V is missing 6 bases and J is missing 1 base, with 17 bases of the junction outside any gene match. CDR1 and CDR2 are drawn from the germline V gene: KGHSH, LQKENI. As to this clone: The antigen it recognizes is unknown. No much larger clone exists at a distance of one base, and base qualities are not known.

Libraries were built with the immunoSEQ multiplex PCR assay. The immuneACCESS repertoire file appears here via TCRdb, limited to in-frame rearrangements. These files lack a portion of the clones; in checked studies, under half of the deficit traces to unresolved V genes, and the cause of the others is not known. The sample table contains about 730,000 clones; only one count was recorded for approximately 83% of them. Over 0.008% of the sample goes to the ten largest clones. A further study also used this sample, focusing on human thymus T cells. As the second paper documents: Donors were immunologically healthy infants undergoing open corrective cardiac surgery for congenital heart defects in Finland. Thymus tissue was collected as surgical resects that were removed during corrective cardiac surgery. Usage of V and J gene segments appeared to be biased in both the thymic and the peripheral blood repertoires. Highly overlapping thymic TCR repertoires among unrelated individuals were reported in the related research. TCR alpha and beta repertoires from roughly eight infant thymus samples and four related peripheral blood samples were characterized in the study. Donor ages ranging from roughly 6 to 244 days were recorded, and about six male and a couple of female infants were included in the cohort. Thymocytes were released mechanically from tissue and stored at -70 °C as pellets of about 8.5-31 million cells. A QIAsymphony instrument was used to extract genomic DNA from frozen cell pellets. The immunoSEQ multiplex PCR assay was used to amplify the TCRB and TCRAD loci from a standardized amount of quality-controlled genomic DNA. Amplicons spanned the V(D)J region at a length sufficient to cover the CDR3 and identify V and J genes. Amplicon sequencing was performed on an Illumina platform through the commercial immunoSEQ service. Primer bias and sequencing errors were corrected using previously described methods, and TCRAD and TCRB definitions followed the IMGT database. Analysis of the repertoires was done with immunoSEQ Analyzer 3.0 and VDJTools and included basic statistics, V/J segment usage, diversity estimates, rarefaction and pairwise overlap. To estimate diversity, the Chao1, ChaoE, Efron-Thisted, Shannon and inverse Simpson indices were applied, and diversity was also estimated on datasets down-sampled to the smallest sample. Repertoire overlap was assessed by strict matching of CDR3 nucleotide sequence, V gene and J gene, and clustering was done by Jaccard-based multidimensional scaling. On average, roughly 800,000 unique TCRB clonotypes were obtained from thymus samples, compared with roughly 84,000 from blood samples.

This chain is built from TRBV18 and TRBJ2-5; 10 nucleotides in the junction match TRBD1. The clonotype originates from a girl under three years old with a congenital heart defect. Donor details come from another sample of the same person, matched by shared clones. Sample: thymocytes. The CDR3 region: CASSPRDRGRGRSQETQYF. The DNA reads as follows: TGTGCCAGCTCGCCCCGGGACAGGGGCCGCGGCCGTAGCCAAGAGACCCAGTACTTC.